This T cell receptor (beta chain) was obtained from a study of cytomegalovirus exposure and HLA in healthy donors. Whole-study context: Earlier sequencing of approximately 200 million T cells yielded roughly 120 million unique TCR beta sequences.

Study findings and constraints: Later, an analysis showed that TCR beta chains associated with HLA were more clonally expanded than others that were equally common. Follow-up analysis seemed to connect common viral pathogens with several of the most significant clusters identified.

This clone was observed a handful of times. Its antigen is unknown. Germline loops: CDR1 LGHNA, CDR2 YSLEER. The CDR3 contains 15 residues. V was clipped by 0 bases and J by 8 bases; unmatched bases: 6. The PCR employed 60 Vbeta primers together with 13 Jbeta primers. Here immunoSEQ multiplex PCR was the method, and the copy in TCRdb shows in-frame clones only, minus some. The data contain some 86,000 clones, 65% to 75% of them seen just once; the ten biggest clones take up approximately 2.1%. The chain uses TRBV4-3 and TRBJ1-5, with TRBD1 identical over 8 bases. Sequenced: PBMCs. This receptor was obtained from a young man in good health and CMV-seronegative. The CDR3 DNA reads as TGCGCCAGCAGCCAAGAGCGACAGGGGTCCAAGCCCCAGCATTTT. This codes for CASSQERQGSKPQHF.